Below are 25 T cell receptor beta chains sequenced from a single sample in a study of tumor and adjacent non-tumor tissue in lung cancer. No cell sorting was done before RNA was extracted from the tissue. TCRbeta libraries were built with three rounds of nested PCR, modified from ARM-PCR. TCRdb redid the calling of the multiplex PCR reads with MiXCR, one entry per CDR3 protein. Among more than 85,000 distinct CDR3 sequences listed, approximately 84% were seen once. Sequencing was performed on lung tumor tissue. The origin of the receptors is a man between 65 and 85 years old with non-small cell lung cancer.

Comment on this clonotype: One base away lies a much larger clone, so this may be a sequencing read error. The chain carries TRBV20-1 and TRBJ1-4, with TRBD1 as a possible D gene (5 bases). The CDR3 totals 11 residues. Germline V CDR1 and CDR2: DFQATT, SNEGSKA (reference sequence). Written as DNA, the CDR3 is TGCAGCGGGACCAAGGGTGATAAACTGTTTTTT. Residues: CSGTKGDKLFF.

Regarding this clonotype: An end of the junction differs from the germline gene, which may be a read error. The chain has TRBV29-1 and TRBJ2-2; TRBD1 matches at 7 bases. Per the germline V gene, CDR1 is SQVTM and CDR2 is ANQGSEA. There are 14 residues in the CDR3. CDR3 in amino acids: CSADVVGGTGEPFF. CDR3 bases: TGCAGCGCTGACGTAGTAGGGGGCACCGGGGAGCCGTTTTTC.

Details on this clonotype: The junction departs from the called germline gene at one end, perhaps through a read error. This sequence joins TRBV19 and TRBJ2-7; D call uncertain. Germline V gene lookup returns CDR1 LNHDA and CDR2 SQIVND (reference sequence). The CDR3 has 13 residues. CDR3 nucleotide sequence: TGTGCTAGTAGTATAGTGGGCACCTCCGTGCAGTACTTC. Its translation: CASSIVGTSVQYF. The whole variable domain, filled in from reference TRBV19 and TRBJ2-7, reads DGGITQSPKYLFRKEGQNVTLSCEQNLNHDAMYWYRQDPGQGLRLIYYSQIVNDFQKGDIAEGYSVSREKKESFPLTVTSAQKNPTAFYLCASSIVGTSVQYFGPGTRLTVT.

A note on this clonotype: It may be a read error: a sequence one base away is much more abundant. The V call is TRBV24-1, the J call TRBJ2-1; 14 nucleotides agree with TRBD2. The J segment lost 8 bases and the V segment lost 5 bases, leaving 16 bases of the junction unmatched. Germline CDR1 and CDR2: KGHDR and SFDVKD. CDR3 length equals 19 residues. In DNA form, the CDR3 reads TGTGCCACCAGTGCCAGGCCCGGGACTAGCGGGAGACAAGAGGATGAGCAGTTCTTC. It is translated as CATSARPGTSGRQEDEQFF.

V gene TRBV10-2 combines with J gene TRBJ2-7, with 8 bases fitting TRBD2. The CDR3 loop spans 13 amino acids. Per germline, CDR1 WSHSY and CDR2 SAAADI. Trimming removed 10 bases from V and 4 bases from J; junction bases left unmatched: 9. The CDR3 nucleotides read TGCGCCAACATTGAGACTAGCGAGTACGAGCAGTACTTC. Translation: CANIETSEYEQYF.

As to this clonotype: An end of the junction differs from the germline gene, which may be a read error. The chain uses TRBV12-3 or TRBV12-4 and TRBJ1-1; TRBD1 is a possible D gene (5 bases). The CDR3 is 13 residues long. The CDR3, as DNA: TGTACCAGCAGTTTTCGGGACGTACAGAAAGCTTTCTTT. Amino acid sequence: CTSSFRDVQKAFF.

Turning to this clonotype: The conserved phenylalanine or tryptophan normally closing the CDR3 is absent here, so this likely arose from a read error. The chain uses TRBV29-1 and TRBJ1-2, with TRBD1 identical over 7 bases. Germline assignment: CDR1 SQVTM and CDR2 ANQGSEA. CDR3 size: 14 residues. The CDR3 spells CNVETGKANYGYTY. In DNA form, the CDR3 reads TGCAACGTCGAGACAGGGAAGGCTAACTATGGCTACACCTAC.

Comments on this clonotype: One end of the junction varies from germline; a read error may be responsible. The V gene is TRBV11-2, the J gene TRBJ2-3, with D hard to call. The CDR3 is 14 amino acids. Germline-derived CDR1 and CDR2 are SGHAT and FQNNGV. The CDR3 sequence: CTSSITPRSNTQYF. CDR3 in DNA: TGTACCAGCAGCATAACCCCAAGGTCAAATACGCAGTATTTT.

About this clonotype: The CDR3 carries no conserved terminal phenylalanine or tryptophan, so it likely arises from a read error. The DNA is omitted, as the CDR3 cannot be located on it reliably, and the CDR3 follows TCRdb's listing. CDR3 sequence: CASSLVFGSSFTYEQYY. The chain employs TRBV5-5 and TRBJ2-7. Germline assignment: CDR1 SGHKS and CDR2 YYEKEE (reference sequence). The CDR3 comprises 17 residues, both ends counted.

A note on this clonotype: A much larger clone lies a single base off, so this may be a read error. The V call is TRBV28, the J call TRBJ2-7; D is undetermined. Germline loops: CDR1 MDHEN, CDR2 SYDVKM. Trimming cost V 3 bases and J 10 bases, with 19 bases left between them. The length of the CDR3 is 14 residues. CDR3 sequence reads: CASSFMESRPNQYF. CDR3 bases: TGTGCCAGCAGTTTTATGGAGAGTCGGCCGAACCAGTACTTC.

This clonotype appeared once. The junction differs from germline at one of its ends, possibly a read error. The CDR3 region has the DNA TGTGCCAGCATCCTTGACAGGAATAATTCACTCCTCCACTTT. It translates to CASILDRNNSLLHF. The J gene is TRBJ1-6, the V gene TRBV5-4, with D tentatively TRBD1 (6 bases). The length of the CDR3 is 14 residues. CDR1 SGHNT and CDR2 YYREEE come from the germline V gene (reference sequence).

The chain employs TRBV6-2 or TRBV6-3 and TRBJ1-1, with 7 bases lining up with TRBD1. The CDR3 extends over 17 amino acids. After removal of 2 bases from V and 1 base from J, the junction contained 10 bases not matched to a gene. CDR1 is MNHEY, CDR2 SVGEGT, per germline. CDR3 nucleotides: TGTGCCAGCAGTTACGGATTAAGGGGGCGCGAGAACACTGAAGCTTTCTTT. This gives the protein CASSYGLRGRENTEAFF.

In regard to this clonotype: An end of the junction differs from the germline gene, which may be a read error. The chain joins TRBV6-5 to TRBJ2-1, with D perhaps given as TRBD1 or TRBD2 (5 bases each). In germline, CDR1 is MNHEY, CDR2 SVGAGI. This CDR3 comprises 16 residues. The CDR3 here is CASSYVGGSRGNKQFF. As DNA, the CDR3 is TGTGCCAGCAGTTACGTCGGTGGGAGTAGGGGCAATAAGCAGTTCTTC.

As concerns this clonotype: Given the absence of the conserved phenylalanine or tryptophan at the CDR3 end, a read error is likely. The DNA is left out, because the CDR3 cannot be placed on it with certainty; the CDR3 is given as TCRdb lists it. J is TRBJ1-2 and V is TRBV6-5; the table's D call, TRBD1, has no DNA check behind it. The CDR3 has 13 amino acids, counting both end residues. The germline CDR1 and CDR2 sequences are MNHEY and SVGAGI. CDR3: CASRAGTGNGYII.

The gene calls are TRBV7-8 and TRBJ2-1; 9 bases line up with TRBD2. The CDR3 runs to 16 residues. In germline, CDR1 is SGHVS, CDR2 FQNEAQ. The V gene end was trimmed by 4 bases and the J gene end by 4 bases; junction bases not matched to a gene: 8. The CDR3 region has the DNA TGTGCCAGCAGCTCAGCTAGCGGGGAGGCTTACAATGAGCAGTTCTTC. This gives the protein CASSSASGEAYNEQFF.

This clonotype was found once. The conserved closing phenylalanine or tryptophan is absent in this CDR3, likely reflecting a read error. The rearrangement uses TRBV4-3 and TRBJ2-1; 8 bases align to TRBD2. The CDR3 is 17 residues long. Germline V gives CDR1 LGHNA, CDR2 YSLEER. The CDR3 bases are TGCGCTAGCAGCCGAGACCCAGCGGGAGCTGAATACAATGAGCAGTTCTTG. Protein sequence: CASSRDPAGAEYNEQFL.

As concerns this clonotype: A much larger clone is a single base away; this may be a read error. CDR3 loop: CATSRVLLAFNEQFF. The CDR3 DNA reads as TGTGCCACCAGCAGAGTTCTACTAGCGTTTAATGAGCAGTTCTTC. The rearrangement joins TRBV15 to TRBJ2-1, with 7 positions matching TRBD2. J lost 7 bases, V lost 1 base, and 7 bases had no gene match. Germline loops: CDR1 LNHNV, CDR2 YYDKDF (reference sequence). CDR3 length: 15 residues.

On this clonotype itself: Without the conserved terminal phenylalanine or tryptophan, this CDR3 likely stems from a read error. This chain links TRBV5-1 with TRBJ2-3; the match to TRBD2 covers 8 bases. Germline V lookup: CDR1 SGHRS, CDR2 YFSETQ. The CDR3 spans 16 residues. This CDR3 is CANSLSGLAGTNTQYI. DNA of the CDR3: TGCGCCAACAGCTTGTCCGGACTAGCTGGCACAAATACGCAGTATATT.

The chain carries TRBV4-2 and TRBJ2-2; 8 bases are shared with TRBD2. Germline V lookup: CDR1 LGHNA, CDR2 YNFKEQ. This CDR3 region has 17 residues. J lost 2 bases, V lost 8 bases, and 13 bases had no gene match. The DNA of the CDR3 is TGTGCCAGCCGCCTGTATGGGCGGGGGGCCAACACCGGGGAGCTGTTTTTT. This sequence encodes CASRLYGRGANTGELFF.

Concerning this clonotype: A read error may produce the germline difference seen at one junction end. The rearrangement uses TRBV10-2 and TRBJ2-1; weak D call: TRBD2 (7 bases). CDR1 WSHSY and CDR2 SAAADI come from the germline V gene. CDR3 length: 13 residues. The chain's CDR3 is CAGSEGGFNEQLF. The CDR3 coding sequence is TGCGCCGGCAGTGAGGGGGGGTTTAATGAGCAGTTATTC.

The chain links TRBV5-5 to TRBJ1-1; TRBD1 matches 12 bases. V lost 5 bases and J lost 5; bases outside the gene matches: 16. The CDR3 is 18 residues long. CDR1 and CDR2 (germline): SGHKS, YYEKEE (reference sequence). The CDR3 spells CASSYKSGQGAAMTEAFF. CDR3 in DNA: TGTGCCAGCAGTTACAAGTCGGGACAGGGGGCGGCTATGACTGAAGCTTTCTTT.

Of note for this clonotype: Germline and junction disagree at one end, which may indicate a read error. This rearrangement joins TRBV5-6 to TRBJ1-6; tentatively, D is TRBD1 (5 bases). This CDR3 has 15 residues. Germline loops: CDR1 SGHDT, CDR2 YYEEEE. CDR3 in DNA: TGTGCCAGTAGCTTGAAATGGGGGGGAGATTCACCACTCCACTTT. Protein: CASSLKWGGDSPLHF.

With respect to this clonotype: An end of the junction differs from the germline gene, which may be a read error. J is TRBJ2-7 and V is TRBV4-3; D is perhaps TRBD1 (5 bases). The CDR3 runs to 15 residues. Germline V gene data show CDR1 as LGHNA and CDR2 as YSLEER. CDR3 DNA sequence: TGCGCCAGCAGCCACATCACCAAGGGGTTCCACGAGCAGTATTTC. Translated: CASSHITKGFHEQYF.

The table lists this clonotype with a few counts. J is TRBJ1-2 and V is TRBV9; no clear D gene. Per germline, CDR1 SGDLS and CDR2 YYNGEE. V was pared by 5 bases and J by 2 bases, with 16 bases between. The CDR3 length is 15 residues. The CDR3 bases are TGTGCCAGCAGTACGACTGGGCTGCGAAACTATGGCTACACCTTC. It is translated as CASSTTGLRNYGYTF.

About this clonotype itself: Germline and junction disagree at one end, which may indicate a read error. V gene TRBV12-3 or TRBV12-4 combines with J gene TRBJ1-2; D gene unclear. This CDR3 region has 14 residues. In DNA form, the CDR3 reads TGTGCCAGCAGTTTAGCGGTGAGCTTCCATGGATACACCTTC. Encoded protein: CASSLAVSFHGYTF.